The text below deals with one TCR beta chain. The CDR3 length is 16 residues. Germline V gene data show CDR1 as SGHTA and CDR2 as FQGNSA. The junction had 7 bases not matched to a gene; V was cut back by 1 base and J by 5 bases. In the authors' methods: Reference gene primer amplification in the assay estimated nucleated cell counts. Some clones are missing from TCRdb's copy, which holds only in-frame ones; the method was immunoSEQ multiplex PCR. The V and J calls and clone size are taken from that table; D and trimming were inferred from the DNA. The sample has around 81,000 clones, under 85% seen once. These data belong to a study of blood T cell repertoires in COVID-19. Overall study: Samples of COVID-19 (acute and convalescent) were obtained from the United States, Italy and Spain. The cDNA or gDNA used as material had been derived from T cells, B-cell-depleted T cells, or PBMCs.

The chain recombines TRBV7-2 with TRBJ2-4; 8 positions agree with TRBD2. The clonotype originates from a human donor in a cohort sampled during active COVID-19. The specimen sequenced was peripheral blood. CDR3 amino acids: CASSLVVSGEQNIQYF. The CDR3 DNA is TGTGCCAGCAGCTTAGTAGTTAGCGGGGAACAAAACATTCAGTACTTC.